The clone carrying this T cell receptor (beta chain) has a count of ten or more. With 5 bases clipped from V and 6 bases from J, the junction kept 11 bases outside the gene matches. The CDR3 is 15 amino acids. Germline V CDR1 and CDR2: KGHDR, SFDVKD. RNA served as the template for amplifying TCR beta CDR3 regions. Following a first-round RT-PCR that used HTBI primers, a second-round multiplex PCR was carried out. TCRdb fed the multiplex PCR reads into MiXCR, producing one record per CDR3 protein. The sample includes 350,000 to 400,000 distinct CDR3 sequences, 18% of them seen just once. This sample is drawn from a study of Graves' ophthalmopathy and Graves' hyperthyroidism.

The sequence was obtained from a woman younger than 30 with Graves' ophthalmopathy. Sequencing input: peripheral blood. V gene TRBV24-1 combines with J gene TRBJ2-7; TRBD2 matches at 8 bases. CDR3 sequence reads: CATSAPAGEFCEQYF. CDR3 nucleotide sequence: TGTGCCACCAGTGCCCCAGCGGGAGAGTTTTGCGAGCAGTACTTC.